Each of the 32 T cell receptor beta chains below was sequenced from the same sample in a study of blood T cell repertoires in COVID-19. Clones were read by immunoSEQ multiplex PCR, and TCRdb kept only the in-frame ones, dropping some. The sample holds 300,000 to 400,000 clones; more than 70% are singletons and the top ten take about 7%. The sample comprised peripheral blood. The receptor source for this set is a woman aged 65 to 85 with COVID-19, enrolled during active disease.

V and J are TRBV5-1 and TRBJ1-1, with a tentative D call TRBD1 (6 bases). Between the trimmed V and J ends, which lost 3 bases and 3 bases, there was a span of 12 bases. The CDR3 extends over 14 amino acids. Germline CDR1 is SGHRS and CDR2 is YFSETQ. The CDR3 spells CASSWEGEYTEAFF. The DNA for the CDR3 is TGCGCCAGCAGCTGGGAGGGGGAGTACACTGAAGCTTTCTTT.

In this sample, this clone turned up a few times. The gene calls are TRBV4-3 and TRBJ1-1; D not resolved. The germline V gene has CDR1 LGHNA and CDR2 YSLEER. The CDR3 runs to 14 residues. The germline V and J ends were trimmed by 0 bases and 1 base, with 6 bases remaining between them. The DNA of the CDR3 is TGCGCCAGCAGCCAAGATGGGCAGAACACTGAAGCTTTCTTT. Its translation is CASSQDGQNTEAFF.

This chain joins TRBV5-1 and TRBJ1-1, with D tentatively TRBD1 (5 bases). This CDR3 has 13 residues. CDR1 is SGHRS and CDR2 is YFSETQ in the germline V gene. V lost 4 bases and J 6 bases, leaving 13 bases between the germline ends. CDR3 protein: CASSMAGNSEAFF. The CDR3, as DNA: TGCGCCAGCAGCATGGCAGGGAATTCTGAAGCTTTCTTT. The full variable domain, completed using reference TRBV5-1 and TRBJ1-1, is KAGVTQTPRYLIKTRGQQVTLSCSPISGHRSVSWYQQTPGQGLQFLFEYFSETQRNKGNFPGRFSGRQFSNSRSEMNVSTLELGDSALYLCASSMAGNSEAFFGQGTRLTVV.

The chain carries TRBV19 and TRBJ2-1; TRBD2 matches at 10 bases. The CDR3 runs to 14 residues. Per the germline V gene, CDR1 is LNHDA and CDR2 is SQIVND (reference sequence). V lost 5 bases to trimming and J lost 10 bases; unmatched junction nucleotides: 8. In DNA form, the CDR3 reads TGTGCCAGTAGTCGGTCTAGCGGGGGATGGGAGCAGTTCTTC. Protein sequence: CASSRSSGGWEQFF.

The genes are TRBV7-9 and TRBJ1-1, with 9 bases lining up with TRBD1. Germline V gene data show CDR1 as SEHNR and CDR2 as FQNEAQ (reference sequence). The CDR3 has 17 amino acids. Trimming took 4 bases from V and 1 from J; bases not matched to a gene: 10. CDR3 in amino acids: CASSSTGGWGRNTEAFF. In DNA, the CDR3 is TGTGCCAGCAGCTCAACAGGGGGCTGGGGGAGGAACACTGAAGCTTTCTTT.

The chain has TRBV2 and TRBJ2-5; weak D call: TRBD2 (5 bases). This CDR3 has 14 residues. CDR1 is SNHLY and CDR2 is FYNNEI in the germline V gene. Between the trimmed V and J ends, which lost 1 base and 2 bases, there was a span of 8 bases. CDR3: CASSEGTRQETQYF. In nucleotides, the CDR3 is TGTGCCAGCAGTGAAGGGACTCGGCAAGAGACCCAGTACTTC.

The chain has TRBV2 and TRBJ2-7, with 13 bases matching TRBD2. The CDR3 covers 15 residues. V was clipped by 5 bases and J by 2 bases; unmatched bases: 3. Germline assignment: CDR1 SNHLY and CDR2 FYNNEI. In DNA form, the CDR3 reads TGTGCCAGCAGTTTAACTAGCGGGGGGGCCTACGAGCAGTACTTC. Its translation: CASSLTSGGAYEQYF.

This chain connects TRBV6-2 or TRBV6-3 to TRBJ1-1, with D hard to call. Trimming shortened V by 5 bases and J by 2 bases, and 6 bases separated the two germline ends. The CDR3 consists of 12 residues. In germline, CDR1 is MNHEY, CDR2 SVGEGT. This CDR3 reads CASSTANTEAFF. The CDR3 DNA reads as TGTGCCAGCAGTACAGCCAACACTGAAGCTTTCTTT.

This chain joins TRBV27 and TRBJ1-4; TRBD1 aligns across 8 bases. V shed 5 bases and J 7 bases; nucleotides not matched to a gene: 6. CDR3 length: 14 amino acids. Germline V gene sequence: CDR1 MNHEY, CDR2 SMNVEV (reference sequence). The CDR3: CASSQDREGEKLFF. The CDR3 DNA reads TGTGCCAGCAGTCAGGACAGGGAAGGTGAAAAACTGTTTTTT. The variable domain in full, completed from reference TRBV27 and TRBJ1-4, reads EAQVTQNPRYLITVTGKKLTVTCSQNMNHEYMSWYRQDPGLGLRQIYYSMNVEVTDKGDVPEGYKVSRKEKRNFPLILESPSPNQTSLYFCASSQDREGEKLFFGSGTQLSVL.

This chain connects TRBV27 to TRBJ1-4; tentatively, D is TRBD1 (6 bases). Germline values: CDR1 MNHEY, CDR2 SMNVEV (reference sequence). The V and J ends lost 9 bases and 4 bases respectively, with 15 bases between them. The CDR3 spans 14 residues. The CDR3 loop reads CASLRGGNNEKLFF. CDR3 bases: TGTGCCAGTTTAAGAGGGGGAAATAATGAAAAACTGTTTTTT. The variable domain in full, with the rest retrieved from reference TRBV27 and TRBJ1-4, is EAQVTQNPRYLITVTGKKLTVTCSQNMNHEYMSWYRQDPGLGLRQIYYSMNVEVTDKGDVPEGYKVSRKEKRNFPLILESPSPNQTSLYFCASLRGGNNEKLFFGSGTQLSVL.

CDR3 region: CASSEHRDGYTF. For the CDR3, the DNA is TGTGCCAGCAGTGAACACAGGGATGGCTACACCTTC. The V call is TRBV2, the J call TRBJ1-2, with a possible D match to TRBD1 (6 bases). There are 12 residues in the CDR3. CDR1 is SNHLY, CDR2 FYNNEI, per germline. Trimming pared 2 bases from V and 6 bases from J, leaving 7 bases between.

J is TRBJ2-6 and V is TRBV27; D uncertain. V was shortened by 1 base and J by 0 bases, with 13 bases between the two germline ends. Per the germline V gene, CDR1 is MNHEY and CDR2 is SMNVEV (reference sequence). This CDR3 spans 18 amino acids. CDR3 loop: CASSLFSRSASGANVLTF. The DNA of the CDR3 is TGTGCCAGCAGTTTATTTTCCAGGTCCGCCTCTGGGGCCAACGTCCTGACTTTC. The variable domain in full, with the rest retrieved from reference TRBV27 and TRBJ2-6, is EAQVTQNPRYLITVTGKKLTVTCSQNMNHEYMSWYRQDPGLGLRQIYYSMNVEVTDKGDVPEGYKVSRKEKRNFPLILESPSPNQTSLYFCASSLFSRSASGANVLTFGAGSRLTVL.

This chain joins TRBV3-1 (or the pseudogene TRBV3-2) and TRBJ2-7, with 9 bases that match TRBD1. CDR1 and CDR2 (germline): LGHDT, YNNKEL (reference sequence). The length of the CDR3 is 15 residues. V was pared by 5 bases and J by 5 bases, with 10 bases of the junction left unmatched. CDR3: CASSLTGTGFNEQYF. The CDR3, as DNA: TGTGCCAGCAGCTTAACCGGGACAGGGTTTAACGAGCAGTACTTC.

This clone was found once. The same CDR3 can be traced to other DNA sequences in this sample. The chain combines TRBV5-1 with TRBJ1-3; TRBD1 agrees at 9 bases. With V trimmed by 0 bases and J by 2 bases, 0 bases remained unmatched. Per the germline V gene, CDR1 is SGHRS and CDR2 is YFSETQ. CDR3 size: 15 residues. The CDR3 spells CASSLGTGAGNTIYF. In DNA, the CDR3 is TGCGCCAGCAGCTTGGGGACAGGGGCTGGAAACACCATATATTTT. Based on the CDR3 plus reference TRBV5-1 and TRBJ1-3, the full variable domain is KAGVTQTPRYLIKTRGQQVTLSCSPISGHRSVSWYQQTPGQGLQFLFEYFSETQRNKGNFPGRFSGRQFSNSRSEMNVSTLELGDSALYLCASSLGTGAGNTIYFGEGSWLTVV.

The J gene is TRBJ2-5, the V gene TRBV2, with TRBD1 identical over 7 bases. The CDR3 contains 12 residues. Germline CDR1 is SNHLY and CDR2 is FYNNEI. Losses at the gene ends were 5 bases for V and 3 bases for J; bases not matched to a gene: 0. CDR3 in amino acids: CASSQGEETQYF. The CDR3 nucleotides are TGTGCCAGCAGTCAGGGGGAAGAGACCCAGTACTTC.

This clone appeared a single time. The rearrangement uses TRBV28 and TRBJ2-6, with a weak D call TRBD1 (5 bases). CDR3 length: 18 residues. Trimming pared 6 bases from V and 0 bases from J, leaving 18 bases between. Per the germline V gene, CDR1 is MDHEN and CDR2 is SYDVKM. The CDR3 nucleotides read TGTGCCAGCAGCACCTGGACAACTTTCCCCTCTGGGGCCAACGTCCTGACTTTC. Its translation: CASSTWTTFPSGANVLTF.

This clone was seen just once. The rearrangement joins TRBV2 to TRBJ1-4, with TRBD1 as a possible D gene (6 bases). The CDR3 has 15 residues. The V and J ends lost 7 bases and 6 bases respectively, with 18 bases between them. Germline loops: CDR1 SNHLY, CDR2 FYNNEI. Here the CDR3 DNA reads TGTGCCAGCAAGGACAGAGATTCCGTTTATGAAAAACTGTTTTTT. This sequence encodes CASKDRDSVYEKLFF.

V gene TRBV9 combines with J gene TRBJ1-2, with 7 bases identical to TRBD1. V shed 0 bases and J 7 bases; nucleotides not matched to a gene: 6. The germline V gene has CDR1 SGDLS and CDR2 YYNGEE. The CDR3 sequence is 14 residues long. The CDR3 DNA reads TGTGCCAGCAGCGTAGGAGGGGGCGCGGTTGGCTACACCTTC. Protein sequence: CASSVGGGAVGYTF.

The chain joins TRBV6-5 to TRBJ1-1; 10 bases map to TRBD1. The CDR3 spans 14 residues. Germline V gene lookup returns CDR1 MNHEY and CDR2 SVGAGI. J lost 5 bases, V lost 6 bases, and 6 bases had no gene match. The CDR3 DNA sequence: TGTGCCAGCAGCTTCGGGACAGGGGAGACTGAAGCTTTCTTT. This translates into CASSFGTGETEAFF.

The chain carries TRBV3-1 (or the pseudogene TRBV3-2) and TRBJ1-1; perhaps TRBD1 as D (6 bases). The CDR3 length is 15 residues. Trimming stripped 5 bases from V and 5 bases from J, with 18 bases between. The germline CDR1 and CDR2 sequences are LGHDT and YNNKEL (reference sequence). The CDR3 nucleotides read TGTGCCAGCAGCTCTCGTACAGGGAGTAGAACTGAAGCTTTCTTT. It translates to CASSSRTGSRTEAFF.

There are a few counts of this clone. The chain links TRBV23-1 to TRBJ1-2; D remains unclear. TRBV23-1 is sorted into the ORF group, with uncertain function. Trimming left V 6 bases short and J 2 bases short, with 13 bases between. The CDR3 consists of 14 residues. CDR3 region: CASRPRRVNYGYTF. CDR3 DNA: TGCGCCAGCAGACCACGTCGGGTCAACTATGGCTACACCTTC.

V is TRBV10-3 and J is TRBJ2-7; 7 bases are shared with TRBD1. CDR1 ENHRY and CDR2 SYGVKD come from the germline V gene. The CDR3 contains 13 residues. With V trimmed by 2 bases and J by 2 bases, 0 bases remained unmatched. The CDR3 here is CAISERGPYEQYF. The CDR3 DNA is TGTGCCATCAGTGAGAGGGGGCCCTACGAGCAGTACTTC.

The CDR3, as DNA: TGCGCCAGCAGGACAGGGCAGGCAGATACGCAGTATTTT. It is translated as CASRTGQADTQYF. The chain has TRBV10-2 and TRBJ2-3, with TRBD1 identical over 7 bases. With 6 bases clipped from V and 4 bases from J, the junction kept 4 bases outside the gene matches. In germline, CDR1 is WSHSY, CDR2 SAAADI. The CDR3 runs 13 residues.

This chain uses TRBV6-2 or TRBV6-3 with TRBJ2-4; 13 bases align to TRBD2. The CDR3 is 17 residues long. Trimming removed 0 bases from V and 6 bases from J; junction bases left unmatched: 5. Germline CDR1 MNHEY, CDR2 SVGEGT. The CDR3, as DNA: TGTGCCAGCAGTTACTCAGTGACTAGCGGGGGGAGAAACATTCAGTACTTC. Translation: CASSYSVTSGGRNIQYF.

The V call is TRBV3-1 (or the pseudogene TRBV3-2), the J call TRBJ1-3; D is possibly TRBD1 (5 bases). V lost 4 bases, J lost 2 bases, and 12 bases lay in between. The CDR3 loop spans 15 amino acids. Germline values: CDR1 LGHDT, CDR2 YNNKEL (reference sequence). In DNA form, the CDR3 reads TGTGCCAGCAGCCCCCATCCAGGGCCTGGAAACACCATATATTTT. Its protein is CASSPHPGPGNTIYF.

The rearrangement joins TRBV6-5 to TRBJ1-6, with 7 bases lining up with TRBD1. CDR3 length: 14 residues. V dropped 0 bases and J dropped 7; count of bases not matched to a gene: 0. In germline, CDR1 is MNHEY, CDR2 SVGAGI. CDR3 protein: CASSYSQGNSPLHF. CDR3 in DNA: TGTGCCAGCAGTTACTCACAGGGGAATTCACCCCTCCACTTT.

This rearrangement joins TRBV7-2 to TRBJ2-2, with 8 bases lining up with TRBD2. J gave up 6 bases and V 6 bases, and 6 bases lay outside the gene matches. The CDR3 consists of 14 residues. From germline, CDR1 is SGHTA and CDR2 FQGNSA. The CDR3 DNA sequence: TGTGCCAGCAGTCCGGGGGGGCCCCCCGGGGAGCTGTTTTTT. The encoded protein is CASSPGGPPGELFF. Combining the CDR3 with reference TRBV7-2 and TRBJ2-2 gives the whole variable domain GAGVSQSPSNKVTEKGKDVELRCDPISGHTALYWYRQSLGQGLEFLIYFQGNSAPDKSGLPSDRFSAERTGGSVSTLTIQRTQQEDSAVYLCASSPGGPPGELFFGEGSRLTVL.

This chain uses TRBV5-1 with TRBJ1-4; D may be TRBD1 (6 bases). CDR3 length: 16 residues. CDR1 SGHRS and CDR2 YFSETQ come from the germline V gene. The ends were cut back, 0 bases at V and 0 bases at J, with 9 bases in the middle. CDR3 sequence (DNA): TGCGCCAGCAGCTTGGTTGGGGGCTCAACTAATGAAAAACTGTTTTTT. Residues: CASSLVGGSTNEKLFF.

The chain combines TRBV25-1 with TRBJ1-2, with 9 bases identical to TRBD1. V was clipped by 1 base and J by 8 bases; unmatched bases: 8. Per the germline V gene, CDR1 is MGHDK and CDR2 is SYGVNS. The CDR3 has 15 amino acids. This CDR3 is CASSESGDRVEGYTF. The DNA of the CDR3 is TGTGCCAGCAGTGAATCGGGGGACAGGGTGGAAGGCTACACCTTC.

The rearrangement joins TRBV25-1 to TRBJ1-2; 8 bases agree with TRBD1. The J segment lost 8 bases and the V segment lost 1 base, leaving 9 bases of the junction unmatched. There are 15 residues in the CDR3. Germline assignment: CDR1 MGHDK and CDR2 SYGVNS. CDR3 residues: CASSESWTGIGGYTF. Here the CDR3 DNA reads TGTGCCAGCAGTGAATCTTGGACAGGGATTGGCGGCTACACCTTC.

This clone has a handful of counts. This chain joins TRBV27 and TRBJ1-4; 7 positions match TRBD1. CDR1 MNHEY and CDR2 SMNVEV come from the germline V gene (reference sequence). The CDR3 runs 15 residues. V was pared by 5 bases and J by 1 base, with 4 bases of the junction left unmatched. CDR3 sequence reads: CASSRGTVTNEKLFF. The CDR3 DNA reads as TGTGCCAGCAGTCGAGGGACAGTAACTAATGAAAAACTGTTTTTT.

This clone was recorded once. CDR3 in DNA: TGTGCCAGCAGTTTATCAGGAAGCTCCTATAATTCACCCCTCCACTTT. As protein: CASSLSGSSYNSPLHF. V gene TRBV28 combines with J gene TRBJ1-6; D uncertain. Trimming pared 1 base from V and 0 bases from J, leaving 7 bases between. Germline V gene lookup returns CDR1 MDHEN and CDR2 SYDVKM. There are 16 residues in the CDR3.